These 19 T cell receptor beta chains were all obtained from the same sample, sequenced in a study of blood T cells in healthy people across ages. A J-beta primer mix and a sample-barcoded 5' primer were used in a second PCR of about 7 to 12 cycles. From the 5' RACE reads, TCRdb called clonotypes with MiXCR, one entry per CDR3 protein. In the table there are 1,100,000 or so distinct CDR3 sequences, 35% to 50% of which are singletons. Input material: blood. The origin of the receptors is a woman aged 55-70 years in good health.

There are a few counts of this clonotype. J is TRBJ2-1 and V is TRBV24-1; 7 bases map to TRBD2. The length of the CDR3 is 15 residues. V lost 3 bases and J lost 6; bases outside the gene matches: 7. The germline CDR1 and CDR2 sequences are KGHDR and SFDVKD. CDR3 amino acids: CATSDPNSGPNEQFF. The CDR3 DNA is TGTGCCACCAGTGATCCCAATAGCGGGCCCAATGAGCAGTTCTTC.

The rearrangement links TRBV4-1 to TRBJ2-1, with 10 bases aligning to TRBD1. Germline V gives CDR1 MGHRA, CDR2 YSYEKL. The CDR3 has 17 residues. Unmatched junction bases numbered 7, after V lost 0 bases and J lost 5 bases. CDR3 nucleotides: TGCGCCAGCAGCCAAGAAGCCTCCGGGACAGGGGACAATGAGCAGTTCTTC. Its protein is CASSQEASGTGDNEQFF.

This clonotype was detected only a few times. The chain employs TRBV29-1 and TRBJ1-2; the match to TRBD1 covers 8 bases. With V trimmed by 1 base and J by 4 bases, 5 bases remained unmatched. The germline V gene has CDR1 SQVTM and CDR2 ANQGSEA. This CDR3 contains 14 residues. The CDR3 coding sequence is TGCAGCGTTGAAGTGCCCAGGGGGCTCTATGGCTACACCTTC. Protein product: CSVEVPRGLYGYTF.

On this clonotype: The junction and the germline gene differ at one end; a read error may be behind it. The chain combines TRBV20-1 with TRBJ1-1; D gene unclear. The CDR3 loop spans 15 amino acids. The germline V gene encodes CDR1 DFQATT and CDR2 SNEGSKA (reference sequence). The chain's CDR3 is CSARDVAPPNPEAFF. The CDR3 region has the DNA TGCAGTGCTAGGGATGTTGCTCCTCCGAACCCTGAAGCTTTCTTT.

In its sample, this clonotype was seen a few times. This chain joins TRBV20-1 and TRBJ2-3; D possibly matches TRBD1 or TRBD2 (5 bases each). There are 13 residues in the CDR3. V lost 3 bases and J lost 4, with 11 bases in between. Germline loops: CDR1 DFQATT, CDR2 SNEGSKA (reference sequence). CDR3: CSASGRGADTQYF. The CDR3 bases are TGCAGTGCTAGCGGACGAGGGGCAGATACGCAGTATTTT.

This clonotype was seen a handful of times. The J gene is TRBJ1-2, the V gene TRBV12-3 or TRBV12-4; perhaps TRBD1 as D (5 bases). Trimming shortened V by 5 bases and J by 6 bases, and 13 bases separated the two germline ends. The CDR3 extends over 13 amino acids. The CDR3 DNA reads TGTGCCAGCAGTCTACAGGTTAATCATGGCTACACCTTC. Its translation: CASSLQVNHGYTF.

The chain has TRBV20-1 and TRBJ2-1; 10 bases map to TRBD2. The V segment lost 1 base and the J segment 4 bases; nucleotides outside the gene matches: 7. The CDR3 contains 16 residues. The V gene's germline CDR1 is DFQATT and CDR2 SNEGSKA (reference sequence). The DNA for the CDR3 is TGCAGTGCTAGAGTTGTAGCGGGGGGCGTATACAATGAGCAGTTCTTC. It encodes CSARVVAGGVYNEQFF.

This clonotype was found once. The V gene is TRBV20-1, the J gene TRBJ1-2; tentatively, D is TRBD1 (5 bases). The CDR3 has 13 residues. Germline CDR1 DFQATT, CDR2 SNEGSKA (reference sequence). V gave up 6 bases and J gave up 8 bases, with 19 bases separating them. DNA of the CDR3: TGCAGTGCGGCAGCGTGGGGGACGGGGGGCTACACCTTC. Translating gives CSAAAWGTGGYTF.

The V gene is TRBV10-1, the J gene TRBJ2-1; TRBD1 might be the D (6 bases). CDR1 is WNHNN, CDR2 SYGVQD, per germline (reference sequence). This CDR3 is built from 14 residues. The V end was cut by 5 bases, the J end by 7 bases, with 15 bases between. CDR3 amino acids: CASSLGHGGNEQFF. CDR3 nucleotides: TGCGCCAGCAGTTTGGGACACGGTGGGAATGAGCAGTTCTTC.

In its sample, this clonotype was seen a few times. V gene TRBV7-9 combines with J gene TRBJ2-3; TRBD1 matches at 9 bases. This CDR3 has 17 amino acids. Germline V gene sequence: CDR1 SEHNR, CDR2 FQNEAQ (reference sequence). V lost 4 bases and J lost 1; bases outside the gene matches: 9. Here the CDR3 DNA reads TGTGCCAGCAGCTCATGGACAGGGGCTTCCCGCACAGATACGCAGTATTTT. Translated: CASSSWTGASRTDTQYF.

The chain has TRBV6-5 and TRBJ2-1; D call uncertain. The J call may be incorrect, as the DNA end agrees better with TRBJ2-7. Germline lookup yields CDR1 MNHEY and CDR2 SVGAGI. The CDR3 loop spans 15 amino acids. The CDR3 spells CASSYSIDFYNEQYF. As DNA, the CDR3 is TGTGCCAGCAGTTACTCGATTGACTTCTACAATGAGCAGTACTTC.

The chain couples TRBV6-2 or TRBV6-3 to TRBJ2-5, with 12 bases identical to TRBD2. The DNA end is a closer match to TRBJ2-7, so the J assignment may be wrong. CDR1 is MNHEY and CDR2 is SVGEGT in the germline V gene. The CDR3 is made up of 18 amino acids. The CDR3 reads CASSYSPASGRGYYEQYF. CDR3 DNA: TGTGCCAGCAGTTACTCTCCGGCTAGCGGGAGGGGGTATTACGAGCAGTACTTC.

The chain couples TRBV28 to TRBJ2-5; the match to TRBD2 covers 8 bases. Germline V CDR1 and CDR2: MDHEN, SYDVKM. J gave up 3 bases and V 2 bases, and 5 bases lay outside the gene matches. The CDR3 spans 15 residues. The CDR3 loop is CASSLLERGKETQYF. CDR3 nucleotides: TGTGCCAGCAGTTTACTAGAGCGGGGGAAAGAGACCCAGTACTTC.

The chain carries TRBV29-1 and TRBJ2-1; D is uncertain. This CDR3 spans 12 amino acids. V dropped 3 bases and J dropped 5 bases, with 8 bases sitting between them. Per the germline V gene, CDR1 is SQVTM and CDR2 is ANQGSEA. The CDR3: CSVDRVDNEQFF. DNA of the CDR3: TGCAGCGTTGATAGGGTGGACAATGAGCAGTTCTTC.

The chain combines TRBV7-9 with TRBJ2-4; TRBD2 is a possible D gene (6 bases). This CDR3 is 14 amino acids long. Trimming took off 3 bases at V and 7 bases at J, with 13 bases between the two ends. Germline V gene data show CDR1 as SEHNR and CDR2 as FQNEAQ (reference sequence). Here the CDR3 DNA reads TGTGCCAGCAGCTTTGGAGGGCTTAATAACATTCAGTACTTC. Its protein is CASSFGGLNNIQYF. Filled out from reference TRBV7-9 and TRBJ2-4, the complete variable domain reads DTGVSQNPRHKITKRGQNVTFRCDPISEHNRLYWYRQTLGQGPEFLTYFQNEAQLEKSRLLSDRFSAERPKGSFSTLEIQRTEQGDSAMYLCASSFGGLNNIQYFGAGTRLSVL.

This chain links TRBV3-1 with TRBJ2-5, with D uncertain. The CDR3 runs to 11 residues. Trimming stripped 4 bases from V and 11 bases from J, with 11 bases between. CDR1 LGHDT and CDR2 YNNKEL come from the germline V gene (reference sequence). The CDR3 DNA follows: TGTGCCAGCAGCCTAAACCGGCTACAGTACTTC. This gives the protein CASSLNRLQYF.

This clonotype was recorded a few times. The chain couples TRBV7-2 to TRBJ2-1, with D possibly matching TRBD2 (6 bases). CDR1 and CDR2 from the germline V gene are SGHTA and FQGNSA. V shed 3 bases and J shed 15 bases, with 12 bases lying between them. CDR3 length: 11 amino acids. CDR3 residues: CASSLTGVGFF. As DNA, the CDR3 is TGTGCCAGCAGCTTGACGGGAGTGGGGTTCTTC.

The CDR3 DNA follows: TGTGCCAGCAGCCGGGACCCCCGCATCCTCCCTCAAGAGACCCAGTACTTC. It yields the protein CASSRDPRILPQETQYF. V is TRBV2 and J is TRBJ2-5, with D perhaps being TRBD1 or TRBD2 (5 bases each). The germline CDR1 and CDR2 sequences are SNHLY and FYNNEI. The CDR3 has 17 residues. Trimming stripped 6 bases from V and 2 bases from J, with 22 bases between.

This clonotype was recorded a few times. The chain carries TRBV20-1 and TRBJ2-5, with D perhaps TRBD2 (6 bases). The CDR3 is made up of 13 amino acids. The germline V gene encodes CDR1 DFQATT and CDR2 SNEGSKA (reference sequence). V was shortened by 2 bases and J by 4 bases, with 11 bases between the two germline ends. DNA for the CDR3: TGCAGTGCTAGACGGGAGACCTTAGAGACCCAGTACTTC. This translates into CSARRETLETQYF.